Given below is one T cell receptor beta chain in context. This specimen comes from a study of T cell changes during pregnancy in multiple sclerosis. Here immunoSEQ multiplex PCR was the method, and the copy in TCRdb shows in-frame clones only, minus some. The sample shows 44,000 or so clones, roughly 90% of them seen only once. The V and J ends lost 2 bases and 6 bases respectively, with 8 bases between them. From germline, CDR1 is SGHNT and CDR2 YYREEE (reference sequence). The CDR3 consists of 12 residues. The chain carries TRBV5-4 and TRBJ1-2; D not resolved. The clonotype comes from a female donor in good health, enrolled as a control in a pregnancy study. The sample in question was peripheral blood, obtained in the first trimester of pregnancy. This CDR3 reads CASSLLMDGYTF. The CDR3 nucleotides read TGTGCCAGCAGCTTACTTATGGATGGCTACACCTTC.